This TCR beta chain was identified in a study of shared clonotypes between healthy human individuals. General study points: Clonotype sharing across several donors was observed for 5% to 6.5% of naive CD4 clonotypes.

The CDR3 is made up of 17 amino acids. Per germline, CDR1 MNHEY and CDR2 SMNVEV (reference sequence). V lost 5 bases to trimming and J lost 5 bases; unmatched junction nucleotides: 17. Naive CD8 cells lacked CD45RO, underwent positive selection for CCR7 and left out terminally differentiated effector memory CD45RA+ cells. All donors qualified as healthy HIV-negative adults and had experienced no recent acute infections or vaccinations. The study ran the assay at deep level. Replicate sorted-subset PCRs were loaded with roughly 200 ng DNA, approximately 31,000 T cell genomes. Assay used: immunoSEQ multiplex PCR; TCRdb lists only in-frame clones, some missing. The sample consists of roughly 2 million clones, 85% to 95% of them appearing once. Points on this clone: What it binds is unknown.

The V call is TRBV27, the J call TRBJ2-5; TRBD2 agrees at 7 bases. What was sequenced was naive CD8+ T cells sorted from blood. The receptor comes from a man younger than 35 in good health. As DNA, the CDR3 is TGTGCCAGCAGTCCGCTTCGGGGGGTTGATTCCGTTGAGACCCAGTACTTC. It specifies CASSPLRGVDSVETQYF.